A single sample gave rise to the 14 T cell receptor beta chains below, sequenced in a study of T cell repertoires in cytomegalovirus infection. TCRdb reanalysed the reads using MiXCR and keeps one entry per CDR3 protein. The table includes a few hundred thousand distinct CDR3 sequences, over 15% detected once. Source material: CD8+ T cells from PBMCs. The origin of the receptors is a human donor in good health (CMV status not recorded). Some clones in this sample may be carry-over from other donors' samples.

This clonotype was observed at least ten times. The genes are TRBV28 and TRBJ2-7; 9 nucleotides agree with TRBD1. There are 14 residues in the CDR3. The V gene end was trimmed by 6 bases and the J gene end by 7 bases; junction bases not matched to a gene: 10. Germline V lookup: CDR1 MDHEN, CDR2 SYDVKM. The CDR3 region is CASRPGTGFDEQYF. CDR3 coding DNA: TGTGCCAGCAGGCCCGGGACAGGGTTTGATGAGCAGTACTTC.

The J gene is TRBJ2-3, the V gene TRBV29-1; 8 bases are shared with TRBD2. The V gene end was trimmed by 2 bases and the J gene end by 2 bases; junction bases not matched to a gene: 6. Germline V gives CDR1 SQVTM, CDR2 ANQGSEA. The CDR3 consists of 15 residues. In DNA, the CDR3 is TGCAGCGTTGAAACCAGCGGGGGACCCACAGATACGCAGTATTTT. This sequence encodes CSVETSGGPTDTQYF.

The rearrangement joins TRBV9 to TRBJ2-5, with D tentatively TRBD1 or TRBD2 (6 bases each). CDR1 is SGDLS and CDR2 is YYNGEE in the germline V gene. The CDR3 has 13 residues. Between the trimmed V and J ends, which lost 3 bases and 5 bases, there was a span of 11 bases. CDR3 nucleotides: TGTGCCAGCAGCGGATTAGGGGGGGAGACCCAGTACTTC. This translates into CASSGLGGETQYF.

This chain uses TRBV20-1 with TRBJ1-5; no clear D gene. V was trimmed by 3 bases and J by 0 bases, leaving 12 bases between them. From germline, CDR1 is DFQATT and CDR2 SNEGSKA (reference sequence). The CDR3 is made up of 15 amino acids. Written as DNA, the CDR3 is TGCAGTGCTAGTATGGGGAGGAATAGCAATCAGCCCCAGCATTTT. Translating gives CSASMGRNSNQPQHF.

In its sample, this clonotype was seen a few times. The chain has TRBV4-1 and TRBJ2-7; TRBD2 aligns across 8 bases. CDR1 is MGHRA, CDR2 YSYEKL, per germline. The CDR3 totals 19 residues. The V segment lost 1 base and the J segment 2 bases; nucleotides outside the gene matches: 16. The CDR3 here is CASSQARGLGQRGPYEQYF. The CDR3 nucleotides are TGCGCCAGCAGCCAAGCTAGGGGACTGGGCCAGCGGGGGCCCTACGAGCAGTACTTC.

The chain carries TRBV29-1 and TRBJ1-2; D remains ambiguous. CDR3 length: 13 residues. Germline V gene data show CDR1 as SQVTM and CDR2 as ANQGSEA. Between the trimmed V and J ends, which lost 6 bases and 3 bases, there was a span of 14 bases. The CDR3 sequence is CSVPTPQYYGYTF. CDR3 bases: TGCAGCGTCCCGACTCCACAATACTATGGCTACACCTTC.

This clonotype turned up a few times. This rearrangement joins TRBV19 to TRBJ2-7; D uncertain. The CDR3 totals 15 residues. Trimming removed 5 bases from V and 0 bases from J, with 14 bases in between. Per germline, CDR1 LNHDA and CDR2 SQIVND (reference sequence). Here the CDR3 DNA reads TGTGCCAGTAGTGAAGGGTTCCAAGCCTCCTACGAGCAGTACTTC. It translates to CASSEGFQASYEQYF.

The chain recombines TRBV4-3 with TRBJ2-3; the D call may be TRBD1 or TRBD2 (5 bases each). V was cut by 0 bases and J by 6 bases, with 19 bases left in between. The germline V gene encodes CDR1 LGHNA and CDR2 YSLEER. The CDR3 consists of 17 residues. This chain's CDR3 is CASSQDAATLEGDTQYF. As DNA, the CDR3 is TGCGCCAGCAGCCAAGATGCGGCAACGCTTGAGGGGGATACGCAGTATTTT.

This clonotype was observed a handful of times. The gene calls are TRBV15 and TRBJ1-1; 7 nucleotides agree with TRBD1. This CDR3 comprises 17 residues. Germline CDR1 and CDR2: LNHNV and YYDKDF (reference sequence). The V segment lost 0 bases and the J segment 0 bases; nucleotides outside the gene matches: 7. DNA of the CDR3: TGTGCCACCAGCAGAGACCGGGGACAGATACTGAACACTGAAGCTTTCTTT. This encodes CATSRDRGQILNTEAFF. Combining the CDR3 with reference TRBV15 and TRBJ1-1 gives the whole variable domain DAMVIQNPRYQVTQFGKPVTLSCSQTLNHNVMYWYQQKSSQAPKLLFHYYDKDFNNEADTPDNFQSRRPNTSFCFLDIRSPGLGDTAMYLCATSRDRGQILNTEAFFGQGTRLTVV.

This clonotype turned up a few times. The rearrangement uses TRBV7-9 and TRBJ2-1; either TRBD1 or TRBD2 may fit D (5 bases each). The CDR3 sequence is 14 residues long. V lost 8 bases and J 7 bases, leaving 18 bases between the germline ends. Germline V gene lookup returns CDR1 SEHNR and CDR2 FQNEAQ (reference sequence). CDR3: CASEGAGTKNEQFF. CDR3 in DNA: TGTGCCAGCGAAGGGGCAGGGACGAAAAATGAGCAGTTCTTC.

The chain uses TRBV7-3 and TRBJ2-3; D is perhaps TRBD1 (6 bases). CDR3 length equals 16 residues. V was clipped by 1 base and J by 6 bases, with 17 bases between them. Germline lookup yields CDR1 SGHTA and CDR2 FQGTGA. The CDR3 DNA reads TGTGCCAGCAGCTTAAATTTGGGGGCTAGCCCTGATACGCAGTATTTT. Its protein is CASSLNLGASPDTQYF.

At least ten counts were recorded for this clonotype. This rearrangement joins TRBV7-9 to TRBJ2-7; D is possibly TRBD1 (6 bases). The CDR3 contains 14 residues. Germline CDR1 reads SEHNR; CDR2 reads FQNEAQ (reference sequence). V was shortened by 2 bases and J by 2 bases, with 10 bases between the two germline ends. As DNA, the CDR3 is TGTGCCAGCAGCTTATCGTCAGGGGCCTACGAGCAGTACTTC. Translated, it gives CASSLSSGAYEQYF.

This clonotype was seen a few times. The chain has TRBV20-1 and TRBJ2-7; possibly TRBD2 for D (5 bases). The CDR3 runs 16 residues. CDR1 and CDR2 (germline): DFQATT, SNEGSKA (reference sequence). V lost 3 bases and J 5 bases, leaving 23 bases between the germline ends. CDR3 sequence: CSARELGAGVEDEQYF. In DNA, the CDR3 is TGCAGTGCTAGGGAGTTAGGTGCCGGGGTAGAGGACGAGCAGTACTTC.

This clonotype was counted many times. The rearrangement joins TRBV7-2 to TRBJ1-1; no reliable D call. Germline lookup yields CDR1 SGHTA and CDR2 FQGNSA. This CDR3 contains 17 residues. Deletions cut 3 bases from V and 1 base from J, with 18 bases between. The CDR3 is CASSLTMGRPPNTEAFF. The DNA for the CDR3 is TGTGCCAGCAGCTTGACTATGGGCCGACCCCCGAACACTGAAGCTTTCTTT.